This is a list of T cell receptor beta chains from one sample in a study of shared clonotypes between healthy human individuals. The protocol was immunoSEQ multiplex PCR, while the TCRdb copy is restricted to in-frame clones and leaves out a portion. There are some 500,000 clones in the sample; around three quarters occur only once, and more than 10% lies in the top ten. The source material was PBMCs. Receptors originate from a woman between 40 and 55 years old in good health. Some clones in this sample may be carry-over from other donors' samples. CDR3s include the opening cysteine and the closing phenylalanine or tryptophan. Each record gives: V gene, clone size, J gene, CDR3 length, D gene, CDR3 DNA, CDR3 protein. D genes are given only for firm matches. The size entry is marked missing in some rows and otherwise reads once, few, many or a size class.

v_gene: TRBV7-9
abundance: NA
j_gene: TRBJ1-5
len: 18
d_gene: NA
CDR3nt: TGTGCCAGCAGCTCACGGGATTTCGGTTCGTCGAGCAATCAGCCCCAGCATTTT
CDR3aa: CASSSRDFGSSSNQPQHF

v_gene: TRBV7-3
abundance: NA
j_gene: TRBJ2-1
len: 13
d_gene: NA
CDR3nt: TGTGCCAGCAGCTCCCCTAGGGAGAATGAGCAGTTCTTC
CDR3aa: CASSSPRENEQFF

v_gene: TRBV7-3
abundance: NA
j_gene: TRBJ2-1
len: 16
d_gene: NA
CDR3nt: TGTGCCAGCAGCTCCCGACTTTTACTAGTGACCAATGAGCAGTTCTTC
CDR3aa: CASSSRLLLVTNEQFF

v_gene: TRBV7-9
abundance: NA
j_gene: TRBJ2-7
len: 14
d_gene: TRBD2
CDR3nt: TGTGCCAGCAGCGTGGGTAGCGGGAGCTACGAGCAGTACTTC
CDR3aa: CASSVGSGSYEQYF

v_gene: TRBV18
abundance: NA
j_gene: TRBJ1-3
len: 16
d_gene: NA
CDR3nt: TGTGCCAGCTCACCGAACGTAGGGCGGTCTGGAAACACCATATATTTT
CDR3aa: CASSPNVGRSGNTIYF

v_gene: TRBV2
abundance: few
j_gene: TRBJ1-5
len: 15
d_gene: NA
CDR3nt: TGTGCCAGCAGTGGGTTCGGACAGCGCAATCAGCCCCAGCATTTT
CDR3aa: CASSGFGQRNQPQHF

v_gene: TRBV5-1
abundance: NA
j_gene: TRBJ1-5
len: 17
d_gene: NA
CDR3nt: TGCGCCAGCAGCTTGGCACCAATAGGATTTGGTAATCAGCCCCAGCATTTT
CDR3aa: CASSLAPIGFGNQPQHF

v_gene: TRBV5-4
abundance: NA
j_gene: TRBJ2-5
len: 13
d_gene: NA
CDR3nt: TGTGCCAGCAGCTTGGCCGTTAGAGAGACCCAGTACTTC
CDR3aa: CASSLAVRETQYF

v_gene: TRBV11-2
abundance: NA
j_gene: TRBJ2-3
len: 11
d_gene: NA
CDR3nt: TGTGCCAGCAGCCCGGCAGATACGCAGTATTTT
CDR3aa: CASSPADTQYF

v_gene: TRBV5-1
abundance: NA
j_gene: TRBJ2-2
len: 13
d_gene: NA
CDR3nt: TGCGCCAGCAGCTTGAAGAGTCACGGGGAGCTGTTTTTT
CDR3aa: CASSLKSHGELFF

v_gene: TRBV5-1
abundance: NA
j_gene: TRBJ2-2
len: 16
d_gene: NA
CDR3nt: TGCGCCAGCAGCTTGGTTTCTAGTCCGAACACCGGGGAGCTGTTTTTT
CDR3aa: CASSLVSSPNTGELFF

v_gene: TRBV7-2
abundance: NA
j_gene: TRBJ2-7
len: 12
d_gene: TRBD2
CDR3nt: TGTGCTAGCAGCTTAGCTAGCGGGAGGTTGTACTTC
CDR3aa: CASSLASGRLYF

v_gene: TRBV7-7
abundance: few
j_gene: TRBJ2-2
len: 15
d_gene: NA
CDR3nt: TGTGCTAGCAGCTTGGGTCAGGCGAACACCGGGGAGCTGTTTTTT
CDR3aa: CASSLGQANTGELFF

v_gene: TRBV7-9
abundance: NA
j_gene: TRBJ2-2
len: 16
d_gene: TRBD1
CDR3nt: TGTGCCAGCAGCTCCAGTCCCGGGACAGGGAACGGGGAGCTGTTTTTT
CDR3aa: CASSSSPGTGNGELFF

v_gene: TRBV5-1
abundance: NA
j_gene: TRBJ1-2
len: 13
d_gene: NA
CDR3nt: TGCGCCAGCAGCTTGGTCGGGGAATATGGCTACACCTTC
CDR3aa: CASSLVGEYGYTF

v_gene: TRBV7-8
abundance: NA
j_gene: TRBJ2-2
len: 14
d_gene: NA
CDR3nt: TGTGCCAGCAGCCTAGGGACCGGACGGGGGGAGCTGTTTTTT
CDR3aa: CASSLGTGRGELFF

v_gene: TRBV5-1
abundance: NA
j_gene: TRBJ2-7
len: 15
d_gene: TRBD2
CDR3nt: TGCGCCATCGGGCTAGCGGGAGAAGCTTGTTACGAGCAGTACTTC
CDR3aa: CAIGLAGEACYEQYF

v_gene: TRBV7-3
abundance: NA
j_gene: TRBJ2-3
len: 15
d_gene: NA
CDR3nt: TGTGCCAGCAGCTTAGGGTTAGCGAGCACAGATACGCAGTATTTT
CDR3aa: CASSLGLASTDTQYF

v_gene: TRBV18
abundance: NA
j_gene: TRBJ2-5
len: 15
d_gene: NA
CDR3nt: TGTGCCAGCTCACCACCGTCGACAGGACAAGAGACCCAGTACTTC
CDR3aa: CASSPPSTGQETQYF

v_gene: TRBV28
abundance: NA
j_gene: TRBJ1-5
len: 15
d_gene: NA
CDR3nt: TGTGCCAGCAGTTTATCGGGGGAAGGCAATCAGCCCCAGCATTTT
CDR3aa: CASSLSGEGNQPQHF

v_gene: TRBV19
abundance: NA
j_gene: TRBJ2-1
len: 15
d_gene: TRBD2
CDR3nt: TGTGCCAGTAGTTCCAGGACTAGCGGGAGGGATGAGCAGTTCTTC
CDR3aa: CASSSRTSGRDEQFF

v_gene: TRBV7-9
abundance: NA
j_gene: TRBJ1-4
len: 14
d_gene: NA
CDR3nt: TGTGCCAGCAGCCGAACGGGGAGAGATGAAAAACTGTTTTTT
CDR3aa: CASSRTGRDEKLFF

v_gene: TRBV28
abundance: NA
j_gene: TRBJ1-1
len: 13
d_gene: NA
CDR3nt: TGTGCCAGCAGTTTCAGGCGGGACACTGAAGCTTTCTTT
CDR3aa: CASSFRRDTEAFF

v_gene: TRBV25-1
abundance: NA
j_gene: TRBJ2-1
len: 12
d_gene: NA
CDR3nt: TGTGCCAGCAGTTACTACGGACAGGAGCAGTTCTTC
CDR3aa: CASSYYGQEQFF

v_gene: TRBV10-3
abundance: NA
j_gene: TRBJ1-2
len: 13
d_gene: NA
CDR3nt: TGTGCCATCAGTGAGTCACAGGCCTATGGCTACACCTTC
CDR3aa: CAISESQAYGYTF

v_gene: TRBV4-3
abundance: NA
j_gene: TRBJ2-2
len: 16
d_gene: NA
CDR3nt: TGCGCCAGCAGCCAAAACTCTAGGGCGGGGACCGGGGAGCTGTTTTTT
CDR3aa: CASSQNSRAGTGELFF

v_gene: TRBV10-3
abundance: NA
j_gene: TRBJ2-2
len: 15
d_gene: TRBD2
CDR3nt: TGTGCCATCAGCGGGACTACCGCGGGCACCGGGGAGCTGTTTTTT
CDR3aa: CAISGTTAGTGELFF

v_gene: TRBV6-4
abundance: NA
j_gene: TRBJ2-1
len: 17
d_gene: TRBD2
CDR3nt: TGTGCCAGCAGTGACCCGCCTAGCGGGCTGAGGGACAATGAGCAGTTCTTC
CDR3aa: CASSDPPSGLRDNEQFF

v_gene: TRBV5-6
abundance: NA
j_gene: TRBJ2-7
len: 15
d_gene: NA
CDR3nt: TGTGCCAGCAGCTTGGGCCCCACCGCGGGGTACGAGCAGTACTTC
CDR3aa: CASSLGPTAGYEQYF

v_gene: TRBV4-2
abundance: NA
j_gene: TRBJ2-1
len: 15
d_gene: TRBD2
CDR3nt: TGTGCCAGCAGCCAACGGGAGCGGGAGTACAATGAGCAGTTCTTC
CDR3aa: CASSQREREYNEQFF